A single sample gave rise to the 19 T cell receptor beta chains below, sequenced in a study of blood T cell repertoires in COVID-19. Some clones are missing from TCRdb's copy, which holds only in-frame ones; the method was immunoSEQ multiplex PCR. The data contain about 30,000 clones, about two thirds of them seen just once; the ten biggest clones take up roughly a sixth. Sequencing used peripheral blood. These receptors were collected from a human donor in a cohort sampled during active COVID-19.

This clone turned up a few times. The CDR3 DNA is TGTGCCATCAGGACGGGACAGGGCAACACCGGGGAGCTGTTTTTT. Its translation is CAIRTGQGNTGELFF. The J gene is TRBJ2-2, the V gene TRBV10-3; TRBD1 matches 9 bases. The germline gives CDR1 ENHRY, CDR2 SYGVKD. After removal of 6 bases from V and 2 bases from J, the junction contained 4 bases not matched to a gene. The CDR3 covers 15 residues.

The chain has TRBV11-1 and TRBJ1-4; D unresolved. This CDR3 has 14 amino acids. V lost 3 bases, J lost 3 bases, and 8 bases lay in between. From germline, CDR1 is SGHAT and CDR2 FQDESV (reference sequence). CDR3 DNA: TGTGCCAGCAGCTTTGAGGCGGCTAATGAAAAACTGTTTTTT. Its translation is CASSFEAANEKLFF.

CDR3 sequence (DNA): TGTGCCAGTAGTTTGGGACAGGGTGAGATCTACGAGCAGTACTTC. This codes for CASSLGQGEIYEQYF. V gene TRBV19 combines with J gene TRBJ2-7; TRBD1 agrees at 9 bases. Germline CDR1 reads LNHDA; CDR2 reads SQIVND (reference sequence). V lost 5 bases and J lost 3; bases outside the gene matches: 8. The CDR3 spans 15 residues.

The CDR3 coding sequence is TGTGCCTGGAGTACACCAGCGGGGGGGTCAGATACGCAGTATTTT. Its protein product is CAWSTPAGGSDTQYF. This chain uses TRBV30 with TRBJ2-3; 10 bases agree with TRBD2. The V and J ends lost 2 bases and 4 bases, in that order; junction bases with no gene match: 6. CDR3 length: 15 residues. Germline-derived CDR1 and CDR2 are GTSNPN and SVGIG (reference sequence).

The chain couples TRBV6-2 or TRBV6-3 to TRBJ1-5; tentative D call: TRBD1 (5 bases). There are 14 residues in the CDR3. The germline V gene encodes CDR1 MNHEY and CDR2 SVGEGT. V lost 2 bases and J lost 3, with 8 bases in between. CDR3 in amino acids: CASSYHRNNQPQHF. CDR3 coding DNA: TGTGCCAGCAGTTACCACAGGAACAATCAGCCCCAGCATTTT.

V gene TRBV27 combines with J gene TRBJ1-5; TRBD1 is a possible D gene (5 bases). The CDR3 contains 15 residues. Trimming removed 0 bases at V and 5 bases at J, with 11 bases between. Germline loops: CDR1 MNHEY, CDR2 SMNVEV (reference sequence). CDR3 in amino acids: CASSLSGEVDQPQHF. DNA for the CDR3: TGTGCCAGCAGTTTATCAGGGGAGGTCGATCAGCCCCAGCATTTT.

J is TRBJ1-1 and V is TRBV4-1; tentative D call: TRBD1 (5 bases). Between the trimmed V and J ends, which lost 1 base and 4 bases, there was a span of 13 bases. Germline V lookup: CDR1 MGHRA, CDR2 YSYEKL. CDR3 length: 15 amino acids. The CDR3 reads CASSQGEGAGTEAFF. Here the CDR3 DNA reads TGCGCCAGCAGCCAAGGAGAAGGGGCCGGCACTGAAGCTTTCTTT.

This clone appeared once. The chain joins TRBV2 to TRBJ1-6; 9 bases map to TRBD1. Germline CDR1 is SNHLY and CDR2 is FYNNEI. V lost 3 bases, J lost 9 bases, and 3 bases stayed unmatched. This CDR3 contains 14 residues. CDR3 coding DNA: TGTGCCAGCAGTGAGGGGACAGGGACTTCACCCCTCCACTTT. It is translated as CASSEGTGTSPLHF.

The gene calls are TRBV6-2 or TRBV6-3 and TRBJ1-1; weak D call: TRBD1 (6 bases). The germline V gene has CDR1 MNHEY and CDR2 SVGEGT. V gave up 0 bases and J gave up 4 bases, with 18 bases separating them. CDR3 length equals 17 residues. The CDR3, as DNA: TGTGCCAGCAGTTACTCTTGGGCCCTACCACAGGGCACTGAAGCTTTCTTT. As protein: CASSYSWALPQGTEAFF.

This chain links TRBV5-4 with TRBJ2-5; 7 bases match TRBD1. CDR1 and CDR2 (germline): SGHNT, YYREEE (reference sequence). This CDR3 is built from 14 residues. V lost 4 bases, J lost 5 bases, and 8 bases stayed unmatched. CDR3 bases: TGTGCCAGCAGCCAAACAGGGGCCGCTGAGACCCAGTACTTC. Its translation is CASSQTGAAETQYF.

The genes are TRBV10-2 and TRBJ2-3; TRBD2 aligns across 12 bases. Germline V gene sequence: CDR1 WSHSY, CDR2 SAAADI. V lost 5 bases to trimming and J lost 0 bases; unmatched junction nucleotides: 3. The CDR3 consists of 16 residues. The CDR3 region is CASSLGLAGSTDTQYF. In DNA, the CDR3 is TGCGCCAGCAGTTTAGGACTAGCGGGGAGCACAGATACGCAGTATTTT.

This clone has a single count. The rearrangement links TRBV15 to TRBJ2-4; tentative D call: TRBD2 (6 bases). Germline loops: CDR1 LNHNV, CDR2 YYDKDF (reference sequence). Trimming removed 4 bases at V and 3 bases at J, with 16 bases between. The CDR3 extends over 16 amino acids. CDR3: CATSTMGGFGKNIQYF. CDR3 in DNA: TGTGCCACCAGCACAATGGGGGGATTTGGCAAAAACATTCAGTACTTC.

The CDR3 reads CASSNPRTDATNEKLFF. CDR3 DNA sequence: TGTGCCAGCAGCAACCCCCGGACAGACGCAACTAATGAAAAACTGTTTTTT. The chain has TRBV7-2 and TRBJ1-4; tentative D call: TRBD1 (6 bases). Germline CDR1 reads SGHTA; CDR2 reads FQGNSA. Trimming pared 5 bases from V and 0 bases from J, leaving 16 bases between. The length of the CDR3 is 17 residues.

The gene calls are TRBV20-1 and TRBJ1-2, with unresolved D. The V gene's germline CDR1 is DFQATT and CDR2 SNEGSKA (reference sequence). This CDR3 has 11 amino acids. CDR3 coding DNA: TGCACCCAACGGGAAGGTTCTGGCTACACCTTC. As protein: CTQREGSGYTF.

The chain employs TRBV5-4 and TRBJ2-5; TRBD1 agrees at 9 bases. From germline, CDR1 is SGHNT and CDR2 YYREEE (reference sequence). The CDR3 extends over 16 amino acids. V shed 3 bases, J shed 5 bases, and the junction held 11 bases outside the gene matches. The CDR3 DNA is TGTGCCAGCAGCTCCCCAAGGAGAGACAGGGGGGAGACCCAGTACTTC. Protein: CASSSPRRDRGETQYF. The full variable domain, in which reference TRBV5-4 and TRBJ2-5 provide the parts outside the CDR3, is ETGVTQSPTHLIKTRGQQVTLRCSSQSGHNTVSWYQQALGQGPQFIFQYYREEENGRGNFPPRFSGLQFPNYSSELNVNALELDDSALYLCASSSPRRDRGETQYFGPGTRLLVL.

The chain links TRBV5-1 to TRBJ1-2; 9 nucleotides match TRBD1. V lost 4 bases to trimming and J lost 7 bases; unmatched junction nucleotides: 11. The CDR3 has 15 residues. The germline V gene has CDR1 SGHRS and CDR2 YFSETQ. CDR3 sequence: CASSGWDRVSVGYTF. The CDR3 nucleotides are TGCGCCAGCAGCGGCTGGGACAGGGTATCGGTTGGCTACACCTTC.

The chain combines TRBV9 with TRBJ2-7, with 7 bases that match TRBD1. Germline CDR1 reads SGDLS; CDR2 reads YYNGEE. V trimming: 0 bases; J trimming: 7 bases; junction bases outside the gene matches: 7. CDR3 length: 14 residues. The DNA for the CDR3 is TGTGCCAGCAGCGTAGGACAGGGCTCGGGTGAGCAGTACTTC. It translates to CASSVGQGSGEQYF.

The chain links TRBV27 to TRBJ2-2, with 7 bases identical to TRBD2. CDR1 and CDR2 (germline): MNHEY, SMNVEV (reference sequence). The CDR3 spans 14 residues. Trimming at V came to 6 bases and at J to 5 bases, leaving 6 bases not matched to a gene. CDR3 nucleotides: TGTGCCAGCAGGCGGGGGTTGGGGACCGGGGAGCTGTTTTTT. It codes for CASRRGLGTGELFF.

The chain couples TRBV11-2 to TRBJ2-1; TRBD1 agrees at 9 bases. The V and J ends lost 7 bases and 0 bases, in that order; junction bases with no gene match: 16. This CDR3 spans 19 amino acids. Germline V CDR1 and CDR2: SGHAT, FQNNGV. In nucleotides, the CDR3 is TGTGCCAGCAAAATCCCAATCCCCGGACAGGGGAGCTCCTACAATGAGCAGTTCTTC. This codes for CASKIPIPGQGSSYNEQFF.